Below, 21 T cell receptor beta chains from the same sample are listed, as sequenced in a study of breast tumors, draining lymph nodes, adjacent tissues. TCRdb itself ran the multiplex PCR reads through MiXCR, one entry per CDR3 protein. The sample carries more than 85,000 distinct CDR3 sequences, around 21% recorded once. Samples came from axillary lymph nodes draining the breast cancer. Input material: axillary lymph node tissue. The receptors were gathered from a female donor with breast cancer. Some clones in this sample may be carry-over from other donors' samples.

Remarks on this clonotype: This may arise from a read error, as a much more abundant clone is one base away. The V gene is TRBV2, the J gene TRBJ1-6; 7 nucleotides agree with TRBD1. The CDR3 has 16 residues. Germline V gene data show CDR1 as SNHLY and CDR2 as FYNNEI. The CDR3 nucleotides read TGTGCCAGCAGCGAAAGGGGACAGAGGGGAAATTCACCCCTCTACTTT. It is translated as CASSERGQRGNSPLYF. Filled out from reference TRBV2 and TRBJ1-6, the complete variable domain reads EPEVTQTPSHQVTQMGQEVILRCVPISNHLYFYWYRQILGQKVEFLVSFYNNEISEKSEIFDDQFSVERPDGSNFTLKIRSTKLEDSAMYFCASSERGQRGNSPLYFGNGTRLTVT.

On this clonotype itself: One base away lies a much larger clone, so this may be a sequencing read error. The chain links TRBV5-6 to TRBJ1-2; D remains unclear. The CDR3 length is 13 residues. The germline V gene encodes CDR1 SGHDT and CDR2 YYEEEE. CDR3 loop: CASSLRGIYGHTF. The CDR3 region has the DNA TGTGCCAGCAGCTTGAGAGGCATCTATGGCCACACCTTC.

The sample holds many counts of this clonotype. The chain uses TRBV9 and TRBJ2-3, with 7 bases aligning to TRBD1. V shed 0 bases and J 8 bases; nucleotides not matched to a gene: 12. The CDR3 has 16 residues. Per the germline V gene, CDR1 is SGDLS and CDR2 is YYNGEE. CDR3 protein: CASSVAWTGRGVTQYF. CDR3 sequence (DNA): TGTGCCAGCAGCGTAGCCTGGACAGGTAGGGGAGTTACGCAGTATTTT.

This clonotype was seen repeatedly, ten times or more. The chain joins TRBV5-1 to TRBJ2-5; the D is unclear. Germline V gene sequence: CDR1 SGHRS, CDR2 YFSETQ. The CDR3 has 13 amino acids. Trimming left V 3 bases short and J 5 bases short, with 11 bases between. This CDR3 is CASSSAMLETQYF. DNA for the CDR3: TGCGCCAGCAGCTCCGCTATGCTGGAGACCCAGTACTTC.

At least ten counts were recorded for this clonotype. The V call is TRBV7-9, the J call TRBJ1-2; 7 nucleotides agree with TRBD1. Trimming removed 1 base from V and 6 bases from J; junction bases left unmatched: 8. CDR1 is SEHNR, CDR2 FQNEAQ, per germline (reference sequence). This CDR3 has 15 residues. In DNA, the CDR3 is TGTGCCAGCAGCTTAGGTCAGGCAGGGGGTAATGGCTACACCTTC. Amino acid sequence: CASSLGQAGGNGYTF.

Details on this clonotype: With a much larger clone just one base away, this may be a read error. CDR3 in amino acids: CASSVRRDKNQPQHF. The DNA of the CDR3 is TGTGCCAGCAGTGTCCGACGAGACAAAAATCAGCCCCAGCATTTT. The rearrangement links TRBV2 to TRBJ1-5; D not resolved. Germline V gene data show CDR1 as SNHLY and CDR2 as FYNNEI. This CDR3 is built from 15 residues. V dropped 4 bases and J dropped 4 bases, with 14 bases sitting between them. The entire variable domain, with the rest obtained from reference TRBV2 and TRBJ1-5, is as follows: EPEVTQTPSHQVTQMGQEVILRCVPISNHLYFYWYRQILGQKVEFLVSFYNNEISEKSEIFDDQFSVERPDGSNFTLKIRSTKLEDSAMYFCASSVRRDKNQPQHFGDGTRLSIL.

This clonotype was seen many times. This rearrangement joins TRBV20-1 to TRBJ1-2, with a tentative D call TRBD1 (6 bases). This CDR3 has 13 residues. Germline CDR1 and CDR2: DFQATT and SNEGSKA (reference sequence). V lost 5 bases, J lost 4 bases, and 14 bases lay in between. The CDR3 coding sequence is TGCAGTGCTCCTCTACAGGGACGCTATGGCTACACCTTC. This gives the protein CSAPLQGRYGYTF.

CDR3 nucleotide sequence: TGTGCCAGCAGCCCTTCGGCGGCTAATGAAAAACTGTTTTTT. It yields the protein CASSPSAANEKLFF. This rearrangement joins TRBV3-1 to TRBJ1-4; no definite D call. Germline CDR1 LGHDT, CDR2 YNNKEL (reference sequence). V lost 4 bases and J lost 3, with 9 bases in between. The CDR3 sequence is 14 residues long. The full variable domain, completed using reference TRBV3-1 and TRBJ1-4, is DTAVSQTPKYLVTQMGNDKSIKCEQNLGHDTMYWYKQDSKKFLKIMFSYNNKELIINETVPNRFSPKSPDKAHLNLHINSLELGDSAVYFCASSPSAANEKLFFGSGTQLSVL.

This clonotype was recorded at least ten times. V and J are TRBV2 and TRBJ2-7; possibly TRBD1 for D (6 bases). V lost 7 bases, J lost 2 bases, and 12 bases lay in between. The CDR3 covers 13 residues. CDR1 and CDR2 from the germline V gene are SNHLY and FYNNEI. DNA for the CDR3: TGTGCCAGCAAACGGGACACGACCTACGAGCAGTACTTC. This translates into CASKRDTTYEQYF.

This clonotype appeared many times. V usage is TRBV7-6 and J usage is TRBJ2-7; 8 nucleotides line up with TRBD2. Germline values: CDR1 SGHVS, CDR2 FNYEAQ. After removal of 5 bases from V and 4 bases from J, the junction contained 7 bases not matched to a gene. The CDR3 is 14 residues long. The CDR3 loop reads CASSPEAGGYEQYF. For the CDR3, the DNA is TGTGCCAGCAGCCCCGAGGCGGGAGGATACGAGCAGTACTTC.

This clonotype has a count of ten or more. The genes are TRBV2 and TRBJ1-4, with TRBD1 matching 9 bases. This CDR3 contains 17 residues. Unmatched junction bases numbered 15, after V lost 8 bases and J lost 5 bases. CDR1 SNHLY and CDR2 FYNNEI come from the germline V gene. This CDR3 reads CASGWDRAEFMNEKLFF. CDR3 bases: TGTGCCAGCGGTTGGGACAGGGCCGAATTTATGAATGAAAAACTGTTTTTT.

This clonotype was counted only a few times. The CDR3 loop reads CASSLLRPMARDSLYGYTF. In DNA form, the CDR3 reads TGTGCCAGCAGTTTATTGAGACCGATGGCCAGGGACTCTCTCTATGGCTACACCTTC. The rearrangement joins TRBV27 to TRBJ1-2; tentatively, D is TRBD1 (5 bases). Deletions cut 1 base from V and 4 bases from J, with 25 bases between. The CDR3 has 19 amino acids. Germline V gene sequence: CDR1 MNHEY, CDR2 SMNVEV (reference sequence).

This clonotype was seen repeatedly, ten times or more. The rearrangement uses TRBV15 and TRBJ1-4; D unresolved. The V gene lost 1 base and the J gene lost 4 bases, with 4 bases spanning the gap. The CDR3 totals 13 residues. Germline V gives CDR1 LNHNV, CDR2 YYDKDF (reference sequence). The CDR3: CATSRGGNEKLFF. In nucleotides, the CDR3 is TGTGCCACCAGCAGAGGGGGTAATGAAAAACTGTTTTTT.

This clonotype was picked up many times. V and J are TRBV7-9 and TRBJ1-3; 7 bases match TRBD1. The CDR3 totals 16 residues. V was clipped by 4 bases and J by 0 bases; unmatched bases: 6. Per germline, CDR1 SEHNR and CDR2 FQNEAQ (reference sequence). In DNA form, the CDR3 reads TGTGCCAGCAGCTCGCAACAGGGGAGCTCTGGAAACACCATATATTTT. Protein: CASSSQQGSSGNTIYF.

This clonotype has ten or more counts. V gene TRBV7-2 combines with J gene TRBJ2-7, with D possibly matching TRBD1 (6 bases). Trimming cost V 1 base and J 2 bases, with 15 bases left between them. The CDR3 extends over 16 amino acids. CDR1 is SGHTA, CDR2 FQGNSA, per germline. CDR3 region: CASSLEPTGPAYEQYF. In nucleotides, the CDR3 is TGTGCCAGCAGCTTAGAACCGACAGGCCCCGCCTACGAGCAGTACTTC.

In its sample, this clonotype was seen many times. V gene TRBV7-3 combines with J gene TRBJ1-2; no firm D call. This CDR3 contains 13 residues. Germline V gene data show CDR1 as SGHTA and CDR2 as FQGTGA. The germline V and J ends were trimmed by 2 bases and 7 bases, with 11 bases remaining between them. The CDR3 sequence: CASSLGIGRGYTF. DNA of the CDR3: TGTGCCAGCAGCTTAGGAATTGGACGTGGCTACACCTTC.

On this clonotype: At one boundary the junction diverges from the germline segment, which might be a read error. V is TRBV5-5 and J is TRBJ2-7; possibly TRBD1 for D (7 bases). CDR3 length: 13 amino acids. Germline loops: CDR1 SGHKS, CDR2 YYEKEE (reference sequence). Here the CDR3 reads CAGSRGTDYERYF. In nucleotides, the CDR3 is TGTGCCGGCAGCCGCGGGACAGACTACGAGCGGTACTTC.

The sample holds many counts of this clonotype. This chain joins TRBV19 and TRBJ2-5; maybe TRBD2 (5 bases). This CDR3 comprises 15 residues. V lost 3 bases and J 2 bases, leaving 13 bases between the germline ends. In germline, CDR1 is LNHDA, CDR2 SQIVND (reference sequence). CDR3 sequence reads: CASSMGRGGQETQYF. For the CDR3, the DNA is TGTGCCAGTAGTATGGGTCGGGGTGGGCAAGAGACCCAGTACTTC. The full variable domain, completed using reference TRBV19 and TRBJ2-5, is DGGITQSPKYLFRKEGQNVTLSCEQNLNHDAMYWYRQDPGQGLRLIYYSQIVNDFQKGDIAEGYSVSREKKESFPLTVTSAQKNPTAFYLCASSMGRGGQETQYFGPGTRLLVL.

In the case of this clonotype: This clone may be a read error of a much larger clone one base away. This CDR3 is missing its conserved last phenylalanine or tryptophan, likely due to a read error. The rearrangement links TRBV7-9 to TRBJ1-2; 10 nucleotides line up with TRBD1. The ends lost 7 bases at V and 4 bases at J; junction bases unmatched: 9. Per germline, CDR1 SEHNR and CDR2 FQNEAQ (reference sequence). This CDR3 region has 15 residues. The DNA of the CDR3 is TGTGCCAGCACTCGCGGGACAGGGGTGGGCTATGGCTACACCCTC. Its translation is CASTRGTGVGYGYTL.

The sample holds a few counts of this clonotype. Just one base apart from a much larger clone, this may be a read error. The chain is built from TRBV5-1 and TRBJ2-1; 10 bases are shared with TRBD1. Trimming at V came to 4 bases and at J to 8 bases, leaving 9 bases not matched to a gene. The CDR3 is 15 amino acids. Germline lookup yields CDR1 SGHRS and CDR2 YFSETQ. CDR3: CASSPGQGIADEQFF. Written as DNA, the CDR3 is TGCGCCAGCAGCCCGGGACAGGGGATCGCCGATGAGCAGTTCTTC.

In regard to this clonotype: Possible read error: a much larger clone is one base away. This chain joins TRBV2 and TRBJ2-3, with D possibly being TRBD1 (5 bases). This CDR3 spans 15 amino acids. The V end lost 4 bases, the J end lost 8 bases, and 19 bases lay between the germline ends. Germline values: CDR1 SNHLY, CDR2 FYNNEI. This CDR3 reads CASSATGKVAGTQYF. In DNA, the CDR3 is TGTGCCAGCAGTGCCACAGGCAAGGTCGCAGGTACGCAGTATTTT.